The 3 T cell receptor beta chains listed next were all sequenced from one sample in a study of early T cells in non-severe SARS-CoV-2 infection. TCRdb reprocessed the 5' RACE reads with MiXCR, giving one entry per CDR3 protein. The sample holds 66,000 or so distinct CDR3 sequences, less than 15% seen once. The material sequenced was whole blood. The receptors originated from an adult who was a healthcare worker with PCR-confirmed SARS-CoV-2 infection or an uninfected control (not recorded which).

This clonotype was seen more than once but under ten times. This chain joins TRBV2 and TRBJ1-1; TRBD1 might be the D (5 bases). The CDR3 extends over 11 amino acids. Trimming removed 4 bases from V and 8 bases from J, with 8 bases in between. CDR1 is SNHLY, CDR2 FYNNEI, per germline. The CDR3 bases are TGTGCCAGCAGTGTTAGACAGGAAGCTTTCTTT. Translating gives CASSVRQEAFF.

In this sample, this clonotype turned up many times. The chain carries TRBV29-1 and TRBJ1-3, with D hard to call. Germline assignment: CDR1 SQVTM and CDR2 ANQGSEA. The CDR3 sequence is 11 residues long. Trimming cost V 3 bases and J 4 bases, with 4 bases left between them. The CDR3 nucleotides read TGCAGCGTTGAGGAGGGAAACACCATATATTTT. It yields the protein CSVEEGNTIYF.

This clonotype was detected many times. The chain employs TRBV12-3 or TRBV12-4 and TRBJ2-7; 7 positions agree with TRBD1. J gave up 1 base and V 7 bases, and 7 bases lay outside the gene matches. This CDR3 comprises 14 residues. This CDR3 reads CASKWDRVSYEQYF. Here the CDR3 DNA reads TGTGCCAGCAAGTGGGACAGAGTGTCCTACGAGCAGTACTTC.